The 4 T cell receptor beta chains below all came from one sample that was sequenced in a study of control samples from healthy donors and cancer patients. Sequencing was performed with immunoSEQ multiplex PCR; in TCRdb, only in-frame clones are kept and a portion is missing. The table has around 170,000 clones, nearly 90% seen once. Specimen: blood. All receptors come from a woman in her fifties or sixties in good health.

The J gene is TRBJ2-1, the V gene TRBV7-9, with D hard to call. The V end lost 2 bases, the J end lost 13 bases, and 12 bases lay between the germline ends. Germline loops: CDR1 SEHNR, CDR2 FQNEAQ (reference sequence). The CDR3 is 12 amino acids. The CDR3 nucleotides are TGTGCCAGCAGCTTAACCACCCATAGCCAGTTCTTC. Translated: CASSLTTHSQFF.

V usage is TRBV5-1 and J usage is TRBJ2-1, with 9 bases fitting TRBD1. CDR3 length: 15 residues. CDR1 is SGHRS and CDR2 is YFSETQ in the germline V gene. The ends lost 2 bases at V and 6 bases at J; junction bases unmatched: 6. The CDR3 sequence is CASSLGDRVSNEQFF. CDR3 in DNA: TGCGCCAGCAGCTTAGGGGACAGGGTAAGCAATGAGCAGTTCTTC.

The chain joins TRBV19 to TRBJ1-6, with 9 bases matching TRBD1. Looked up from germline, CDR1 is LNHDA and CDR2 is SQIVND (reference sequence). The trim removed 7 bases at V and 7 bases at J, leaving 5 bases unmatched. CDR3 length: 14 amino acids. CDR3 in amino acids: CASTTGTGNSPLHF. In DNA form, the CDR3 reads TGTGCCAGTACCACCGGGACAGGGAATTCACCCCTCCACTTT.

This chain uses TRBV18 with TRBJ2-7, with D perhaps assigned TRBD1 or TRBD2 (6 bases each). Trimming left V 4 bases short and J 0 bases short, with 10 bases between. Germline loops: CDR1 KGHSH, CDR2 LQKENI. The CDR3 is 14 amino acids. The CDR3 sequence is CASSRGDTSYEQYF. The CDR3 DNA sequence: TGTGCCAGCTCACGGGGGGACACCTCCTACGAGCAGTACTTC.